This entry concerns a single T cell receptor (beta chain). The germline CDR1 and CDR2 sequences are MDHEN and SYDVKM. The CDR3 spans 15 residues. The ends lost 4 bases at V and 9 bases at J; junction bases unmatched: 8. This entry is derived from a study of shared clonotypes between healthy human individuals. Libraries were prepared by immunoSEQ multiplex PCR; TCRdb keeps only in-frame clonotypes and omits some of them. The top ten hold about 0.45% of the sample, which has roughly 1,500,000 clones, approximately 98% seen once. The sequence was collected from a man aged 25 to 45 in good health. V and J are TRBV28 and TRBJ2-1; 11 nucleotides line up with TRBD2. The sample comprised naive CD4+ T cells sorted from blood. The subset here: CD45RA+ positively selected. CDR3 bases: TGTGCCAGCAGTTCTATAGCGGGAGGGAAGGGTGAGCAGTTCTTC. Translation gives CASSSIAGGKGEQFF.